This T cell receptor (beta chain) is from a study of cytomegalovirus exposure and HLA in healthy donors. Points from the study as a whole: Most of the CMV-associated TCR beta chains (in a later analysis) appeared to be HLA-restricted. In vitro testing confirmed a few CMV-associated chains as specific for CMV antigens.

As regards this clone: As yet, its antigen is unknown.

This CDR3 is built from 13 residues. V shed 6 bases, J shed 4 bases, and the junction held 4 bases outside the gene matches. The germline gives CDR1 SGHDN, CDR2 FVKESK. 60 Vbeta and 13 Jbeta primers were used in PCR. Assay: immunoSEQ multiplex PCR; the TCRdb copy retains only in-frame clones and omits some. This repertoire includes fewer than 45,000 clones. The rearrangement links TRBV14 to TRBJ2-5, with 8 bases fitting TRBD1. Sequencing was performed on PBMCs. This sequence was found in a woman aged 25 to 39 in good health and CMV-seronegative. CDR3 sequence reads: CASSRTGRETQYF. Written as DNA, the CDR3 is TGTGCCAGCAGTCGGACAGGGCGAGAGACCCAGTACTTC.